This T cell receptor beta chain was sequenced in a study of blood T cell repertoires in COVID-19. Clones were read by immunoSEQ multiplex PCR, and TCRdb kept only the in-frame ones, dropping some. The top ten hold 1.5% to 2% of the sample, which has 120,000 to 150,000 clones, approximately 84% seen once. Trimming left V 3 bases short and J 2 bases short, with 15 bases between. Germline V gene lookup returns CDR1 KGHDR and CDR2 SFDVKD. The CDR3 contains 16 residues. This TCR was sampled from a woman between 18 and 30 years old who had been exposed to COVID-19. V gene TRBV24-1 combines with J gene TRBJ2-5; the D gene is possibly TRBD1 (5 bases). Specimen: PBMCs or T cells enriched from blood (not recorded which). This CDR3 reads CATSDPHPGKQETQYF. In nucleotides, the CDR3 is TGTGCCACCAGTGATCCGCACCCAGGGAAGCAAGAGACCCAGTACTTC.